The 9 T cell receptor beta chains below were found in one sample sequenced in a study of T cell responses to AZD1222 COVID-19 vaccine. Method: immunoSEQ multiplex PCR; TCRdb's copy keeps in-frame clones and lacks some. The top ten hold under 20% of the sample, which has 110,000 or so clones, roughly 84% seen once. This specimen was peripheral blood, taken 28 days after the second AZD1222 dose. These TCRs come from an adult who received the AZD1222 COVID-19 vaccine.

The chain couples TRBV20-1 to TRBJ1-1, with D possibly being TRBD1 (5 bases). CDR3 size: 14 residues. V was trimmed by 3 bases and J by 0 bases, leaving 11 bases between them. The V gene's germline CDR1 is DFQATT and CDR2 SNEGSKA (reference sequence). The CDR3 sequence: CSASGAGLNTEAFF. The CDR3 nucleotides are TGCAGTGCTAGTGGCGCAGGGTTGAACACTGAAGCTTTCTTT.

The chain is built from TRBV6-1 and TRBJ1-6; D is uncertain. The CDR3 consists of 14 residues. Germline CDR1 reads MNHNS; CDR2 reads SASEGT. V lost 2 bases and J 6 bases, leaving 8 bases between the germline ends. The DNA of the CDR3 is TGTGCCAGCAGTGAAACCCTTCGTAATTCACCCCTCCACTTT. It encodes CASSETLRNSPLHF.

The chain recombines TRBV5-5 with TRBJ2-1; 14 nucleotides align to TRBD2. Germline CDR1 reads SGHKS; CDR2 reads YYEKEE (reference sequence). Trimming took 2 bases from V and 2 from J; bases not matched to a gene: 12. This CDR3 comprises 20 residues. This CDR3 is CASSFRRLAGGLGTYNEQFF. CDR3 nucleotides: TGTGCCAGCAGCTTTAGGAGACTAGCGGGAGGGCTAGGGACCTACAATGAGCAGTTCTTC.

This rearrangement joins TRBV27 to TRBJ2-7, with TRBD2 matching over 9 bases. V was pared by 6 bases and J by 2 bases, with 11 bases of the junction left unmatched. The germline V gene encodes CDR1 MNHEY and CDR2 SMNVEV (reference sequence). The CDR3 contains 16 residues. The CDR3 DNA reads TGTGCCAGCAGCCCCCGGGGAGCGGGAGGTCCCTACGAGCAGTACTTC. The encoded protein is CASSPRGAGGPYEQYF.

This chain joins TRBV27 and TRBJ2-7; TRBD1 aligns across 8 bases. The CDR3 has 14 amino acids. J gave up 3 bases and V 4 bases, and 5 bases lay outside the gene matches. Germline lookup yields CDR1 MNHEY and CDR2 SMNVEV (reference sequence). The CDR3 protein is CASSWTGRSYEQYF. The DNA for the CDR3 is TGTGCCAGCAGTTGGACAGGGAGAAGCTACGAGCAGTACTTC.

This clone appeared once. This chain joins TRBV5-5 and TRBJ1-5; no clear D gene. CDR1 is SGHKS, CDR2 YYEKEE, per germline (reference sequence). V lost 0 bases and J lost 0, with 10 bases in between. This CDR3 contains 16 residues. The CDR3 reads CASSLEVDYSNQPQHF. CDR3 sequence (DNA): TGTGCCAGCAGCTTGGAGGTGGACTATAGCAATCAGCCCCAGCATTTT.

This sequence joins TRBV5-1 and TRBJ1-3; no reliable D call. V was cut by 0 bases and J by 4 bases, with 8 bases left in between. From germline, CDR1 is SGHRS and CDR2 YFSETQ. This CDR3 is 14 amino acids long. CDR3 nucleotide sequence: TGCGCCAGCAGCTTGGGGAAGCAGGGAAACACCATATATTTT. It yields the protein CASSLGKQGNTIYF.

The chain carries TRBV14 and TRBJ1-6; 7 nucleotides align to TRBD1. Trimming took 1 base from V and 0 from J; bases not matched to a gene: 3. This CDR3 is built from 17 residues. The germline V gene has CDR1 SGHDN and CDR2 FVKESK. CDR3 sequence: CASSQGDSSSYNSPLHF. In DNA, the CDR3 is TGTGCCAGCAGCCAAGGGGACAGCAGCTCCTATAATTCACCCCTCCACTTT. The complete variable domain, with remaining parts taken from reference TRBV14 and TRBJ1-6, reads EAGVTQFPSHSVIEKGQTVTLRCDPISGHDNLYWYRRVMGKEIKFLLHFVKESKQDESGMPNNRFLAERTGGTYSTLKVQPAELEDSGVYFCASSQGDSSSYNSPLHFGNGTRLTVT.

V is TRBV7-9 and J is TRBJ1-1; the D is unclear. The CDR3 is made up of 13 amino acids. Trimming removed 2 bases from V and 6 bases from J, with 10 bases in between. Germline CDR1 reads SEHNR; CDR2 reads FQNEAQ (reference sequence). The CDR3 spells CASSLPAWAEAFF. The CDR3 DNA follows: TGTGCCAGCAGCTTACCCGCTTGGGCTGAAGCTTTCTTT.